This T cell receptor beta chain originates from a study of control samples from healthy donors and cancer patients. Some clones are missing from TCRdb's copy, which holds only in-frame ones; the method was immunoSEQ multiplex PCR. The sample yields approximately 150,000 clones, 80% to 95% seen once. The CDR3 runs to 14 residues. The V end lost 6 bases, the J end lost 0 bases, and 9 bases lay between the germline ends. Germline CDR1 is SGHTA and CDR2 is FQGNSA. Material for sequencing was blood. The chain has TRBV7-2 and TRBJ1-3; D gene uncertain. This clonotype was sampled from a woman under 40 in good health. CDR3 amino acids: CASSPGGSGNTIYF. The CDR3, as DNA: TGTGCCAGCAGTCCCGGTGGCTCTGGAAACACCATATATTTT.